Following are 30 T cell receptor beta chains from one sample sequenced in a study of blood T cell repertoires in COVID-19. The table came from immunoSEQ multiplex PCR; TCRdb's copy has only in-frame clones and leaves some out. Of approximately 210,000 clones listed, approximately 81% were seen once; the top ten hold approximately 9%. Sequenced sample: PBMCs or T cells enriched from blood (not recorded which). These receptors all come from a woman aged 45 to 65 with acute COVID-19.

The chain employs TRBV5-6 and TRBJ2-7; D ambiguous. Germline V gene lookup returns CDR1 SGHDT and CDR2 YYEEEE. This CDR3 spans 12 amino acids. Trimming took off 2 bases at V and 0 bases at J, with 3 bases between the two ends. CDR3: CASSLLSYEQYF. The CDR3 DNA reads TGTGCCAGCAGCTTACTCTCCTACGAGCAGTACTTC. The full variable domain, its missing parts supplied by reference TRBV5-6 and TRBJ2-7, is DAGVTQSPTHLIKTRGQQVTLRCSPKSGHDTVSWYQQALGQGPQFIFQYYEEEERQRGNFPDRFSGHQFPNYSSELNVNALLLGDSALYLCASSLLSYEQYFGPGTRLTVT.

A single count supports this clone. The chain couples TRBV28 to TRBJ2-5, with D possibly matching TRBD2 (5 bases). The ends were cut back, 2 bases at V and 2 bases at J, with 9 bases in the middle. Germline CDR1 is MDHEN and CDR2 is SYDVKM. The CDR3 runs 14 residues. CDR3 in DNA: TGTGCCAGCAGTTTAGAAGCGGCACAAGAGACCCAGTACTTC. Protein product: CASSLEAAQETQYF.

The rearrangement joins TRBV14 to TRBJ2-7, with 8 bases identical to TRBD2. CDR1 is SGHDN, CDR2 FVKESK, per germline. V was pared by 2 bases and J by 4 bases, with 4 bases of the junction left unmatched. CDR3 length equals 14 residues. CDR3 region: CASSQLAGGYEQYF. Written as DNA, the CDR3 is TGTGCCAGCAGCCAACTAGCGGGTGGTTACGAGCAGTACTTC.

The chain couples TRBV7-9 to TRBJ2-3, with 8 bases fitting TRBD2. Germline lookup yields CDR1 SEHNR and CDR2 FQNEAQ (reference sequence). The V gene end was trimmed by 0 bases and the J gene end by 2 bases; junction bases not matched to a gene: 4. The CDR3 is 16 amino acids. CDR3 coding DNA: TGTGCCAGCAGCTTAGCGACTAGCGAGTACACAGATACGCAGTATTTT. This encodes CASSLATSEYTDTQYF.

The chain carries TRBV5-1 and TRBJ1-2; no firm D call. Trimming removed 1 base from V and 0 bases from J, with 4 bases in between. The CDR3 sequence is 13 residues long. The germline CDR1 and CDR2 sequences are SGHRS and YFSETQ. The CDR3 loop reads CASSLTANYGYTF. The CDR3 DNA is TGCGCCAGCAGCTTGACAGCTAACTATGGCTACACCTTC.

This chain connects TRBV19 to TRBJ2-2; D is possibly TRBD1 (6 bases). CDR3 length: 14 residues. The germline gives CDR1 LNHDA, CDR2 SQIVND (reference sequence). Trimming shortened V by 9 bases and J by 0 bases, and 11 bases separated the two germline ends. CDR3 coding DNA: TGTGCCAGCCGCCGGGACACGAACACCGGGGAGCTGTTTTTT. It encodes CASRRDTNTGELFF.

This chain uses TRBV5-1 with TRBJ2-1, with a tentative D call TRBD2 (5 bases). The CDR3 length is 15 residues. V was trimmed by 4 bases and J by 0 bases, leaving 11 bases between them. Germline CDR1 is SGHRS and CDR2 is YFSETQ. CDR3 DNA sequence: TGCGCCAGCAGCACCGACGGGGACTCCTACAATGAGCAGTTCTTC. As protein: CASSTDGDSYNEQFF.

The J gene is TRBJ2-7, the V gene TRBV28, with 7 bases fitting TRBD1. Germline V gene lookup returns CDR1 MDHEN and CDR2 SYDVKM. The CDR3 totals 15 residues. After removal of 7 bases from V and 5 bases from J, the junction contained 14 bases not matched to a gene. The DNA of the CDR3 is TGTGCCAGCATAAGTTATGTTAACAGGGGCCACGAGCAGTACTTC. It yields the protein CASISYVNRGHEQYF. Variable domain in full (rest from reference TRBV28 and TRBJ2-7): DVKVTQSSRYLVKRTGEKVFLECVQDMDHENMFWYRQDPGLGLRLIYFSYDVKMKEKGDIPEGYSVSREKKERFSLILESASTNQTSMYLCASISYVNRGHEQYFGPGTRLTVT.

This clone was recorded only once. This chain connects TRBV6-5 to TRBJ1-4, with 9 nucleotides matching TRBD1. V lost 5 bases, J lost 5 bases, and 6 bases stayed unmatched. The germline V gene has CDR1 MNHEY and CDR2 SVGAGI. The CDR3 length is 15 residues. CDR3 residues: CASSNTGGSNEKLFF. DNA for the CDR3: TGTGCCAGCAGTAACACAGGGGGCTCGAATGAAAAACTGTTTTTT.

This clone has just one count. The J gene is TRBJ2-1, the V gene TRBV29-1; 11 bases align to TRBD1. J gave up 5 bases and V 3 bases, and 6 bases lay outside the gene matches. From germline, CDR1 is SQVTM and CDR2 ANQGSEA. This CDR3 is built from 15 residues. CDR3 region: CSVDKGDRGNNEQFF. CDR3 in DNA: TGCAGCGTTGACAAGGGGGACAGGGGGAACAATGAGCAGTTCTTC.

The V gene is TRBV3-1 (or the pseudogene TRBV3-2), the J gene TRBJ2-5; maybe TRBD2 (5 bases). The CDR3 consists of 13 residues. Germline values: CDR1 LGHDT, CDR2 YNNKEL (reference sequence). V dropped 4 bases and J dropped 2 bases, with 8 bases sitting between them. In DNA, the CDR3 is TGTGCCAGCAGCCGAGCGGAGCAAGAGACCCAGTACTTC. This gives the protein CASSRAEQETQYF.

This chain joins TRBV19 and TRBJ2-2, with 9 bases fitting TRBD2. Unmatched junction bases numbered 5, after V lost 5 bases and J lost 1 base. CDR1 is LNHDA and CDR2 is SQIVND in the germline V gene (reference sequence). The CDR3 consists of 16 residues. The CDR3 sequence is CASSRSSGKNTGELFF. Here the CDR3 DNA reads TGTGCCAGTAGTCGGTCTAGCGGGAAGAACACCGGGGAGCTGTTTTTT.

V is TRBV7-6 and J is TRBJ1-6; 7 bases are shared with TRBD1. The CDR3 is made up of 14 amino acids. V lost 5 bases to trimming and J lost 10 bases; unmatched junction nucleotides: 8. Germline loops: CDR1 SGHVS, CDR2 FNYEAQ. The CDR3 DNA follows: TGTGCCAGCAGCGCCGGGACAGTTGCCTCACCCCTCCACTTT. This gives the protein CASSAGTVASPLHF.

This sequence joins TRBV6-4 and TRBJ2-2; perhaps TRBD1 as D (5 bases). Germline CDR1 reads MRHNA; CDR2 reads SNTAGT. This CDR3 spans 13 amino acids. The V gene lost 11 bases and the J gene lost 7 bases, with 17 bases spanning the gap. In nucleotides, the CDR3 is TGTGCCCACAACCATCCCCAGGGCGGGGAGCTGTTTTTT. It encodes CAHNHPQGGELFF.

V usage is TRBV5-5 and J usage is TRBJ2-7; 7 nucleotides match TRBD2. Germline values: CDR1 SGHKS, CDR2 YYEKEE (reference sequence). Germline trimming cut 0 bases from V and 4 bases from J; bases unmatched to any gene: 10. CDR3 length equals 16 residues. This CDR3 reads CASSLAVTGGRYEQYF. In DNA form, the CDR3 reads TGTGCCAGCAGCTTGGCCGTGACGGGAGGAAGGTACGAGCAGTACTTC.

This chain links TRBV13 with TRBJ2-5; 12 nucleotides match TRBD2. This CDR3 contains 16 residues. Germline CDR1 is PRHDT and CDR2 is FYEKMQ (reference sequence). The junction had 11 bases not matched to a gene; V was cut back by 5 bases and J by 7 bases. For the CDR3, the DNA is TGTGCCAGCAGCCTCAGACTAGCGGGGGAAAGGGGGACCCAGTACTTC. Encoded protein: CASSLRLAGERGTQYF.

V usage is TRBV3-1 (or the pseudogene TRBV3-2) and J usage is TRBJ2-3, with D tentatively TRBD2 (6 bases). The V end lost 0 bases, the J end lost 5 bases, and 12 bases lay between the germline ends. Germline CDR1 LGHDT, CDR2 YNNKEL (reference sequence). The CDR3 is 15 amino acids. Written as DNA, the CDR3 is TGTGCCAGCAGCCAAGAACCCGCCGGGGGAGATACGCAGTATTTT. This sequence encodes CASSQEPAGGDTQYF.

The gene calls are TRBV2 and TRBJ1-1, with 8 bases aligning to TRBD1. V shed 8 bases, J shed 1 base, and the junction held 6 bases outside the gene matches. The germline V gene encodes CDR1 SNHLY and CDR2 FYNNEI. The CDR3 is 14 amino acids. In DNA form, the CDR3 reads TGTGCCAGCTTGGGGACAGGATCGAACACTGAAGCTTTCTTT. It specifies CASLGTGSNTEAFF.

For this clone: Other DNA sequences in the same sample also yield this CDR3. V gene TRBV27 combines with J gene TRBJ1-5; 10 bases agree with TRBD1. Germline trimming cut 6 bases from V and 3 bases from J; bases unmatched to any gene: 2. This CDR3 has 14 residues. CDR1 is MNHEY and CDR2 is SMNVEV in the germline V gene (reference sequence). The DNA for the CDR3 is TGTGCCAGCAGGGGGACAGGGGTCAATCAGCCCCAGCATTTT. Protein product: CASRGTGVNQPQHF.

This clone turned up a few times. V is TRBV27 and J is TRBJ1-5, with TRBD1 identical over 7 bases. Germline loops: CDR1 MNHEY, CDR2 SMNVEV (reference sequence). The CDR3 loop spans 14 amino acids. The trim removed 4 bases at V and 7 bases at J, leaving 7 bases unmatched. The CDR3 region has the DNA TGTGCCAGCAGTTACACCGACAGGGAGCAGCCCCAGCATTTT. Residues: CASSYTDREQPQHF.

V and J are TRBV11-2 and TRBJ2-2; D is undetermined. This CDR3 region has 13 residues. The germline CDR1 and CDR2 sequences are SGHAT and FQNNGV. V gave up 4 bases and J gave up 10 bases, with 13 bases separating them. This CDR3 reads CASSSTDNAELFF. CDR3 nucleotide sequence: TGTGCCAGCAGCTCCACCGACAACGCGGAGCTGTTTTTT. The full variable domain, with the rest looked up from reference TRBV11-2 and TRBJ2-2, is EAGVAQSPRYKIIEKRQSVAFWCNPISGHATLYWYQQILGQGPKLLIQFQNNGVVDDSQLPKDRFSAERLKGVDSTLKIQPAKLEDSAVYLCASSSTDNAELFFGEGSRLTVL.

This rearrangement joins TRBV28 to TRBJ1-6, with 8 bases aligning to TRBD1. Germline values: CDR1 MDHEN, CDR2 SYDVKM. CDR3 length: 12 amino acids. The CDR3, as DNA: TGTGCAGCCAGGACAGGGCGTTCACCCCTCCACTTT. Translated: CAARTGRSPLHF.

This rearrangement joins TRBV28 to TRBJ2-5; D is perhaps TRBD1 (6 bases). CDR1 is MDHEN, CDR2 SYDVKM, per germline. This CDR3 spans 14 amino acids. Trimming pared 2 bases from V and 2 bases from J, leaving 9 bases between. CDR3 coding DNA: TGTGCCAGCAGTTTAGGCGGACAGCAAGAGACCCAGTACTTC. Protein sequence: CASSLGGQQETQYF.

J is TRBJ1-1 and V is TRBV7-2; D remains unclear. The germline CDR1 and CDR2 sequences are SGHTA and FQGNSA. The V end was cut by 5 bases, the J end by 1 base, with 11 bases between. The CDR3 sequence is 14 residues long. CDR3 coding DNA: TGTGCCAGCAGCCCCGTCATCGGGAACACTGAAGCTTTCTTT. Encoded protein: CASSPVIGNTEAFF.

The chain carries TRBV12-2 and TRBJ2-7; TRBD2 is taken as the D call from the table, unchecked against the DNA. TRBV12-2 is a listed pseudogene. The CDR3 covers 20 residues. The CDR3 nucleotides read TGTGCAAGTCGCTTAGCGAAGGAGGGAGGTACTCCGTGGTTCCGCTACGAGCAGTACTTC. This sequence encodes CASRLAKEGGTPWFRYEQYF.

The CDR3 reads CASSRGTSTTEQYF. DNA of the CDR3: TGCGCCAGCAGCCGGGGGACTAGCACCACGGAGCAGTACTTC. The chain recombines TRBV10-2 with TRBJ2-7; TRBD2 matches at 9 bases. The ends lost 6 bases at V and 7 bases at J; junction bases unmatched: 10. CDR3 length: 14 amino acids. The germline V gene has CDR1 WSHSY and CDR2 SAAADI.

The chain employs TRBV18 and TRBJ2-1; the D gene is possibly TRBD2 (6 bases). The CDR3 loop spans 14 amino acids. Trimming removed 1 base at V and 7 bases at J, with 11 bases between. Germline CDR1 is KGHSH and CDR2 is LQKENI. The CDR3: CASSPRRAVNEQFF. For the CDR3, the DNA is TGTGCCAGCTCACCACGGAGGGCGGTGAATGAGCAGTTCTTC.

Comment on this clone: Compared with germline, one end of the junction differs, possibly owing to a read error. The chain couples TRBV28 to TRBJ2-7, with D perhaps matching TRBD1 (6 bases). CDR1 is MDHEN and CDR2 is SYDVKM in the germline V gene. The CDR3 runs to 12 residues. The chain's CDR3 is CASSPSEGSGAF. The CDR3 DNA sequence: TGTGCCAGCAGCCCGTCCGAGGGCTCAGGGGCTTTC.

This rearrangement joins TRBV11-1 to TRBJ1-4, with TRBD1 identical over 10 bases. Germline CDR1 reads SGHAT; CDR2 reads FQDESV (reference sequence). The CDR3 loop spans 16 amino acids. With 5 bases clipped from V and 4 bases from J, the junction kept 7 bases outside the gene matches. DNA for the CDR3: TGTGCCAGCAGCAGCCGACAGGGGGCCAGTAATGAAAAACTGTTTTTT. Its protein product is CASSSRQGASNEKLFF.

The J gene is TRBJ2-3, the V gene TRBV5-4; D is unresolved. The V and J ends lost 2 bases and 0 bases respectively, with 10 bases between them. The CDR3 contains 15 residues. Germline V gives CDR1 SGHNT, CDR2 YYREEE (reference sequence). As DNA, the CDR3 is TGTGCCAGCAGCTTTTTTGGGCAAAGCACAGATACGCAGTATTTT. Amino acid sequence: CASSFFGQSTDTQYF.